This T cell receptor beta chain originates from a study of cytomegalovirus exposure and HLA in healthy donors. V was trimmed by 5 bases and J by 1 base, leaving 14 bases between them. This CDR3 has 14 residues. Germline CDR1 GTSNPN, CDR2 SVGIG (reference sequence). PCR primers comprised 60 Vbeta and 13 Jbeta primers. Repertoires were generated with immunoSEQ multiplex PCR, while TCRdb's copy carries only in-frame clones and drops some. Seen here are some 150,000 clones, around 80% observed once, and the top ten hold less than 0.9%. Broader study findings: In an earlier analysis, in 587 donors, most V segments appeared productive either ~90% or ~30% of the time.

As for this clone: Its antigen is as yet unknown.

The chain combines TRBV30 with TRBJ1-1; no reliable D call. The sequence was collected from a female donor in good health and CMV-seronegative. The sample taken for sequencing was PBMCs. CDR3 sequence reads: CAWRSRVRNTEAFF. As DNA, the CDR3 is TGTGCCTGGCGGAGTCGGGTAAGGAACACTGAAGCTTTCTTT.